This T cell receptor beta chain is drawn from a study of T cell responses to AZD1222 COVID-19 vaccine. Whole-study context: Analysis merged second doses at about 4 or about 12 weeks. Overall study results and limits: Clonal diversity was possibly underestimated, and white British individuals and females predominated among donors.

This clone was seen only once. Its cognate antigen is unknown. This CDR3 has 15 residues. Germline loops: CDR1 SGHKS, CDR2 YYEKEE (reference sequence). The V and J ends lost 5 bases and 12 bases, in that order; junction bases with no gene match: 15. Profiled with immunoSEQ multiplex PCR; TCRdb holds only in-frame clones, not every one. The repertoire holds about 140,000 clones, with 85% to 95% as singletons. This TCR was sampled from an adult in good health. Sequenced here: peripheral blood, sampled on day 0 of AZD1222 vaccination. The rearrangement uses TRBV5-5 and TRBJ1-5, with TRBD1 identical over 9 bases. The DNA of the CDR3 is TGTGCCAGCAGGACGGAGCCGGGACAGGGCATAGACCAGCATTTT. It yields the protein CASRTEPGQGIDQHF. The variable domain in full, with the rest retrieved from reference TRBV5-5 and TRBJ1-5, is DAGVTQSPTHLIKTRGQQVTLRCSPISGHKSVSWYQQVLGQGPQFIFQYYEKEERGRGNFPDRFSARQFPNYSSELNVNALLLGDSALYLCASRTEPGQGIDQHFGDGTRLSIL.